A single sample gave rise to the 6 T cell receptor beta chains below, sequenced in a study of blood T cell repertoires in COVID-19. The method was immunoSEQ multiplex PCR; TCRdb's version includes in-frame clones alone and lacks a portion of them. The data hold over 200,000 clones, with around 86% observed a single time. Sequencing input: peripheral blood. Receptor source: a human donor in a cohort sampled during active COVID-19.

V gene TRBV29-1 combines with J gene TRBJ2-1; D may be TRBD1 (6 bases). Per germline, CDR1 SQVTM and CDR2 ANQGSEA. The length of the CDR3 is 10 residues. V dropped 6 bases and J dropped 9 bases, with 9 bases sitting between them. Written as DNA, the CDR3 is TGCAGCGTCAGGACAGTTGAGCAGTTCTTC. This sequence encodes CSVRTVEQFF.

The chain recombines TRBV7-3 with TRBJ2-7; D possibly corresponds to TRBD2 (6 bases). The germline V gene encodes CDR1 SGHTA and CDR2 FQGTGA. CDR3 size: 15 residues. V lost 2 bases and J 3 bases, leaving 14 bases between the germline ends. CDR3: CASSLGDGGFYEQYF. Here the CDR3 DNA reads TGTGCCAGCAGCTTAGGGGACGGGGGATTCTACGAGCAGTACTTC.

The CDR3, as DNA: TGCGCCAGCAGCCCCCAGGGACAGGGCGGGACTGAAGCTTTCTTT. This sequence encodes CASSPQGQGGTEAFF. The chain has TRBV5-1 and TRBJ1-1; 9 bases are a match to TRBD1. Germline V gene lookup returns CDR1 SGHRS and CDR2 YFSETQ. The CDR3 is 15 residues long. V was clipped by 4 bases and J by 5 bases; unmatched bases: 9. The variable domain in full, completed from reference TRBV5-1 and TRBJ1-1, reads KAGVTQTPRYLIKTRGQQVTLSCSPISGHRSVSWYQQTPGQGLQFLFEYFSETQRNKGNFPGRFSGRQFSNSRSEMNVSTLELGDSALYLCASSPQGQGGTEAFFGQGTRLTVV.

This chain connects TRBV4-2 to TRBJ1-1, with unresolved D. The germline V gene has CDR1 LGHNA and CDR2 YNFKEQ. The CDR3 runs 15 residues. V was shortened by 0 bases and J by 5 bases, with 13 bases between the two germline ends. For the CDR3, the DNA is TGTGCCAGCAGCCAAGATGCTTCCGGGAAGACTGAAGCTTTCTTT. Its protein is CASSQDASGKTEAFF.

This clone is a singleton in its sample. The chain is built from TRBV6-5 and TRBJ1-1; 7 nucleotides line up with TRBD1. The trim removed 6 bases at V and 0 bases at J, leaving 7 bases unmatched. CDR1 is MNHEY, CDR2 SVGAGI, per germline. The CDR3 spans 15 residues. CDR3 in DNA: TGTGCCAGCAGACTCGGGACAGACCTGAACACTGAAGCTTTCTTT. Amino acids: CASRLGTDLNTEAFF.

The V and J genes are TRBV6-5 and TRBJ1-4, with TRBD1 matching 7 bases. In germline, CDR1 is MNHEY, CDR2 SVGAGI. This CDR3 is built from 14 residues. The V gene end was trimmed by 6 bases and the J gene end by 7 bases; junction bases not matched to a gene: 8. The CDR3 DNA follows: TGTGCCAGCAGCCGCGACAGGGTGGTTGAAAAACTGTTTTTT. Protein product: CASSRDRVVEKLFF.